This T cell receptor (beta chain) came from a study of PD-L1 blockade in urothelial cancer. Time point meaning: pretreatment peripheral blood. Study outcomes and limitations: Durable benefit was linked to greater 3-week expansion of tumor-associated blood clones. Having blood TCR clonality under the median before treatment predicted better survival.

In regard to this clone: Its target is unknown.

This CDR3 spans 16 amino acids. The J segment lost 6 bases and the V segment lost 5 bases, leaving 11 bases of the junction unmatched. Germline values: CDR1 MNHEY, CDR2 SMNVEV (reference sequence). Only in-frame clones appear in the TCRdb table, and some are missing; sequencing was by immunoSEQ multiplex PCR. Altogether over 75,000 clones are present, roughly nine tenths being singletons, with the ten largest covering 0.85% to 1%. Sequences were derived from PBMCs, sampled around atezolizumab (anti-PD-L1) treatment. V usage is TRBV27 and J usage is TRBJ2-1; TRBD2 matches 9 bases. The receptor comes from a woman older than 75 with urothelial cancer. The CDR3 DNA reads as TGTGCCAGCAGTGGTTCCTGGGCGGGAGGGCCCAATGAGCAGTTCTTC. Translating it yields CASSGSWAGGPNEQFF.